This T cell receptor (beta chain) was captured by sequencing in a study of T-cell memory formation after mild COVID-19. TCRdb ran MiXCR on the 5' RACE reads and lists one entry per CDR3 protein. The table has under 450,000 distinct CDR3 sequences, about 15% seen once. The clonotype originates from a man younger than 30 who had mild COVID-19 (a few samples of this study predate the infection). Cell type and time point are not known. The specimen was PBMCs or a T cell subset sorted from them (not recorded which).

This chain's CDR3 is CASSSPWGRGDTDTQYF. CDR3 nucleotides: TGTGCCAGCAGCTCCCCCTGGGGACGGGGGGACACAGATACGCAGTATTTT. The rearrangement uses TRBV7-9 and TRBJ2-3; 7 nucleotides line up with TRBD2. Trimming took 4 bases from V and 2 from J; bases not matched to a gene: 12. The CDR3 runs to 17 residues. Germline-derived CDR1 and CDR2 are SEHNR and FQNEAQ (reference sequence).